This T cell receptor beta chain was sequenced for a study of T cells in Graves' hyperthyroidism and ophthalmopathy. Overall study context: Upon initial diagnosis and before any treatment, peripheral blood was collected.

The V segment lost 5 bases and the J segment 5 bases; nucleotides outside the gene matches: 4. In germline, CDR1 is LNHNV, CDR2 YYDKDF (reference sequence). The CDR3 is 15 amino acids. General study results and limits: Most thyroid clonotypes that were expanded above 0.001 also turned up in blood. Ophthalmopathy onset followed model prediction by a median approximately seven months.

The sample holds many counts of this clonotype. The antigen remains unidentified. Amplification of TCR beta CDR3 regions used RNA as the template. HTBI primers were employed in a first-round RT-PCR of the TCR CDR3. TCRdb passed the multiplex PCR reads through MiXCR, listing each CDR3 protein once. The data show 300,000 to 450,000 distinct CDR3 sequences, 15% to 20% seen once. Diagnostic assessment was based on clinical symptoms, serum thyroxine and TRAb, thyroid ultrasound and orbital computed tomography. Sequencing was done on a sample of blood. This receptor was identified in a woman in her forties with Graves' ophthalmopathy. The V gene is TRBV15, the J gene TRBJ2-2; 11 nucleotides match TRBD1. The CDR3 spells CATSRGTGGTGELFF. CDR3 DNA: TGTGCCACCAGCCGTGGGACAGGGGGAACCGGGGAGCTGTTTTTT.